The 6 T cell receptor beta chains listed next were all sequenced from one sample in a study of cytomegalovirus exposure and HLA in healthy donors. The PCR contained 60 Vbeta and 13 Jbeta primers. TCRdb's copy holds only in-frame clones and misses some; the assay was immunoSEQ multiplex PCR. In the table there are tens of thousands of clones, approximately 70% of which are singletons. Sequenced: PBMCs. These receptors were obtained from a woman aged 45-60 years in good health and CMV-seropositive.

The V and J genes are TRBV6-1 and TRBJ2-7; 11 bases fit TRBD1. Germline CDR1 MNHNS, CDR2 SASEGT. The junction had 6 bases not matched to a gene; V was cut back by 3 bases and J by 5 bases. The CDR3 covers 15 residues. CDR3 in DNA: TGTGCCAGCAGTGATGAGGACAGGGGGCTCCACGAGCAGTACTTC. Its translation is CASSDEDRGLHEQYF.

The DNA for the CDR3 is TGTGCCAGCAGCGCAGCGACAGGGAGGATGAACACTGAAGCTTTCTTT. Translating it yields CASSAATGRMNTEAFF. The chain couples TRBV9 to TRBJ1-1; 7 bases fit TRBD1. The CDR3 contains 16 residues. CDR1 is SGDLS, CDR2 YYNGEE, per germline. V lost 3 bases, J lost 0 bases, and 8 bases stayed unmatched.

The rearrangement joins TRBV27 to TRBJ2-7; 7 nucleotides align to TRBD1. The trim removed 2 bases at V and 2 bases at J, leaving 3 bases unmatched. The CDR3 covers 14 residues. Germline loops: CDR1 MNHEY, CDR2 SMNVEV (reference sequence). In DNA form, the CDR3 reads TGTGCCAGCAGTTTACGGGACAGAGCCTACGAGCAGTACTTC. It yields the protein CASSLRDRAYEQYF.

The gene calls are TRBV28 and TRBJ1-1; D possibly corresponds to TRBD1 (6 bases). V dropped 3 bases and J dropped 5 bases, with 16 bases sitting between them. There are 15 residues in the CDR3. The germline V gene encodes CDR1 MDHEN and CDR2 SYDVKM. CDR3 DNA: TGTGCCAGCAGTTTTCGCGGGCAGGGGTTTACTGAAGCTTTCTTT. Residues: CASSFRGQGFTEAFF.

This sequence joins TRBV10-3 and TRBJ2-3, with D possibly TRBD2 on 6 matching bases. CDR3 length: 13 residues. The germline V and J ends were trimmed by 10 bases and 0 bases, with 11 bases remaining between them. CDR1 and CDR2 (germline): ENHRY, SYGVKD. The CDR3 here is CASSAGSTDTQYF. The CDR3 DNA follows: TGTGCCAGTTCGGCGGGAAGCACAGATACGCAGTATTTT.

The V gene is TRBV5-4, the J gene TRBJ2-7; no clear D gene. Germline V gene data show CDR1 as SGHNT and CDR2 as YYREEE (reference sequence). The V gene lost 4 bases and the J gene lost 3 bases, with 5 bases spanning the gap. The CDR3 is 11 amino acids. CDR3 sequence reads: CASSRDYEQYF. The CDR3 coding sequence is TGTGCCAGCAGCCGAGACTACGAGCAGTACTTC.